The 9 T cell receptor beta chains in this list originate from one sample, sequenced in a study of beta chain features in type 1 diabetes. Sequenced material consisted of expressed TCRB transcripts (all of the isolated RNA was reverse transcribed). TCRdb's copy holds only in-frame clones and misses some; the assay was immunoSEQ multiplex PCR. The sample holds about 450,000 clones, about 10% seen once. The sequenced sample consisted of naive CD4+ T cells from blood. The receptors were gathered from a woman between 18 and 29 years old in good health.

This chain joins TRBV9 and TRBJ2-1, with D hard to call. This CDR3 spans 13 amino acids. Deletions cut 3 bases from V and 4 bases from J, with 8 bases between. Germline lookup yields CDR1 SGDLS and CDR2 YYNGEE. The CDR3 region has the DNA TGTGCCAGCAGCGGTCTGGGGTACAATGAGCAGTTCTTC. Protein sequence: CASSGLGYNEQFF.

This clone was counted between two and nine times. The V call is TRBV7-3, the J call TRBJ2-3; 8 bases are shared with TRBD2. The V gene end was trimmed by 5 bases and the J gene end by 3 bases; junction bases not matched to a gene: 7. The CDR3 is 15 residues long. CDR1 SGHTA and CDR2 FQGTGA come from the germline V gene. This CDR3 is CASSPRAGGTDTQYF. The CDR3 DNA is TGTGCCAGCAGCCCGAGGGCGGGGGGAACAGATACGCAGTATTTT.

Notes on this clone: A junction boundary mismatches the germline segment, possibly from a read error. This sequence joins TRBV7-7 and TRBJ2-7, with unresolved D. The CDR3 has 15 residues. Germline V gene data show CDR1 as SSHAT and CDR2 as FNYEAQ (reference sequence). CDR3 DNA sequence: TGTGCTAGCAGCTTAGTTGGGGTACCGGCCAGCGAGCAGTACTTC. Its protein is CASSLVGVPASEQYF.

This chain links TRBV5-1 with TRBJ2-1; the D is unclear. The CDR3 loop spans 15 amino acids. V was trimmed by 4 bases and J by 7 bases, leaving 18 bases between them. Germline V gene lookup returns CDR1 SGHRS and CDR2 YFSETQ. The CDR3 loop reads CASSDTAGAMNEQFF. CDR3 in DNA: TGCGCCAGCAGCGACACGGCTGGCGCTATGAATGAGCAGTTCTTC.

J is TRBJ2-1 and V is TRBV4-2; either TRBD1 or TRBD2 may supply D (6 bases each). This CDR3 region has 13 residues. The V end was cut by 8 bases, the J end by 4 bases, with 12 bases between. Germline lookup yields CDR1 LGHNA and CDR2 YNFKEQ. CDR3 DNA sequence: TGTGCCAGCTCCGCGGGACATTACAATGAGCAGTTCTTC. Amino acid sequence: CASSAGHYNEQFF.

V is TRBV5-8 and J is TRBJ1-5; D uncertain. The CDR3 has 13 residues. The ends were cut back, 0 bases at V and 9 bases at J, with 10 bases in the middle. Germline CDR1 and CDR2: SGHTS and YDEGEE. CDR3 nucleotide sequence: TGTGCCAGCAGCTTGGATCCCGGACGGCCCCAGCATTTT. The encoded protein is CASSLDPGRPQHF. Drawing the rest from reference TRBV5-8 and TRBJ1-5, the complete variable domain is EAGVTQSPTHLIKTRGQQATLRCSPISGHTSVYWYQQALGLGLQFLLWYDEGEERNRGNFPPRFSGRQFPNYSSELNVNALELEDSALYLCASSLDPGRPQHFGDGTRLSIL.

The chain employs TRBV9 and TRBJ2-2, with a possible D match to TRBD2 (6 bases). V was shortened by 2 bases and J by 1 base, with 9 bases between the two germline ends. CDR1 is SGDLS and CDR2 is YYNGEE in the germline V gene. The CDR3 spans 15 residues. The CDR3 DNA is TGTGCCAGCAGCGTGTGGGGAGGGAACACCGGGGAGCTGTTTTTT. It is translated as CASSVWGGNTGELFF.

The chain is built from TRBV14 and TRBJ1-6, with TRBD1 as a possible D gene (6 bases). V was trimmed by 0 bases and J by 10 bases, leaving 16 bases between them. This CDR3 spans 16 amino acids. Germline values: CDR1 SGHDN, CDR2 FVKESK. In DNA form, the CDR3 reads TGTGCCAGCAGCCAAGAAATCTGGACAGCGGGATCACCCCTCCACTTT. Residues: CASSQEIWTAGSPLHF.

The J gene is TRBJ2-4, the V gene TRBV4-1; no reliable D call. CDR3 length equals 16 residues. V lost 1 base and J 9 bases, leaving 19 bases between the germline ends. Germline V gives CDR1 MGHRA, CDR2 YSYEKL. CDR3 residues: CASSQAGGPLSGIQYF. The CDR3 DNA reads TGCGCCAGCAGCCAAGCCGGTGGACCGCTAAGTGGCATTCAGTACTTC.